A single sample gave rise to the 9 T cell receptor beta chains below, sequenced in a study of cytomegalovirus exposure and HLA in healthy donors. PCR amplification relied on 60 Vbeta primers (plus 13 Jbeta primers). TCRdb keeps only in-frame clones here, not all; method: immunoSEQ multiplex PCR. The sample shows some 110,000 clones, around three quarters of them seen only once. The sequencing sample was made of PBMCs. All receptors derive from a woman aged 40 to 50 in good health and CMV-seropositive.

This clone was seen once. The rearrangement uses TRBV4-1 and TRBJ1-2, with D unclear. CDR1 is MGHRA, CDR2 YSYEKL, per germline. The CDR3 runs 15 residues. Trimming removed 1 base from V and 7 bases from J, with 16 bases in between. In nucleotides, the CDR3 is TGCGCCAGCAGCCAAGTTGGTGGTTATGAGGGTGGCTACACCTTC. Translation: CASSQVGGYEGGYTF.

The V gene is TRBV7-8, the J gene TRBJ2-1, with D possibly matching TRBD1 (5 bases). The CDR3 runs to 12 residues. Between the trimmed V and J ends, which lost 5 bases and 9 bases, there was a span of 11 bases. Germline V gene data show CDR1 as SGHVS and CDR2 as FQNEAQ. DNA of the CDR3: TGTGCCAGCAGCGTCCAGACAGTTGAGCAGTTCTTC. Translation gives CASSVQTVEQFF.

V gene TRBV30 combines with J gene TRBJ2-1; TRBD2 agrees at 10 bases. The CDR3 is made up of 13 amino acids. The germline V gene has CDR1 GTSNPN and CDR2 SVGIG (reference sequence). V gave up 7 bases and J gave up 9 bases; unmatched junction bases: 9. The CDR3, as DNA: TGTGCCTTCCTCAGCGGGAGGGGGCGTGAGCAGTTCTTC. This translates into CAFLSGRGREQFF.

This chain uses TRBV5-1 with TRBJ2-7; 9 positions match TRBD1. The junction had 4 bases not matched to a gene; V was cut back by 0 bases and J by 3 bases. The CDR3 runs 15 residues. Germline V lookup: CDR1 SGHRS, CDR2 YFSETQ. Here the CDR3 DNA reads TGCGCCAGCAGCTTGGCGGGACAGGGCCTCTACGAGCAGTACTTC. It encodes CASSLAGQGLYEQYF.

V is TRBV27 and J is TRBJ2-7, with D possibly TRBD1 on 6 matching bases. Trimming removed 4 bases at V and 2 bases at J, with 15 bases between. The CDR3 is made up of 15 amino acids. Germline lookup yields CDR1 MNHEY and CDR2 SMNVEV (reference sequence). CDR3 sequence: CASSSPGQLPYEQYF. In DNA form, the CDR3 reads TGTGCCAGCAGTTCCCCCGGACAGCTCCCCTACGAGCAGTACTTC.

This chain uses TRBV11-1 with TRBJ2-7, with D perhaps TRBD1 (5 bases). The CDR3 contains 15 residues. V gave up 1 base and J gave up 2 bases, with 12 bases separating them. The germline gives CDR1 SGHAT, CDR2 FQDESV (reference sequence). The DNA for the CDR3 is TGTGCCAGCAGCTTAGTTCCGCAGGGCGCCTACGAGCAGTACTTC. It specifies CASSLVPQGAYEQYF.

In DNA form, the CDR3 reads TGTGCCAGCAGTTTAGCGGGGCTCACAGATACGCAGTATTTT. Its protein is CASSLAGLTDTQYF. The chain uses TRBV2 and TRBJ2-3, with 8 bases identical to TRBD2. Per germline, CDR1 SNHLY and CDR2 FYNNEI. The CDR3 extends over 14 amino acids. With 5 bases clipped from V and 2 bases from J, the junction kept 3 bases outside the gene matches.

V usage is TRBV7-8 and J usage is TRBJ2-2, with 7 nucleotides matching TRBD2. Germline loops: CDR1 SGHVS, CDR2 FQNEAQ. V was clipped by 4 bases and J by 6 bases; unmatched bases: 11. This CDR3 is 16 amino acids long. The CDR3 DNA follows: TGTGCCAGCAGCTCCCAAGGTTTGGCGGGAGCCGGGGAGCTGTTTTTT. Protein: CASSSQGLAGAGELFF.

V is TRBV5-1 and J is TRBJ2-7; D call uncertain. Trimming took off 8 bases at V and 2 bases at J, with 8 bases between the two ends. Germline CDR1 reads SGHRS; CDR2 reads YFSETQ. The CDR3 is 11 residues long. CDR3 region: CARRYTYEQYF. The DNA for the CDR3 is TGCGCCAGGAGATATACCTACGAGCAGTACTTC. The variable domain in full, completed from reference TRBV5-1 and TRBJ2-7, reads KAGVTQTPRYLIKTRGQQVTLSCSPISGHRSVSWYQQTPGQGLQFLFEYFSETQRNKGNFPGRFSGRQFSNSRSEMNVSTLELGDSALYLCARRYTYEQYFGPGTRLTVT.